This T cell receptor beta chain was found in a study of sequential checkpoint blockade in melanoma. Treatment of the sample: randomized to nivolumab then ipilimumab (arm A) or the reverse (arm B). TCRdb's copy holds only in-frame clones and misses some; the assay was immunoSEQ multiplex PCR. The table has 9,000 to 10,000 clones, 71% seen once. Germline CDR1 MRHNA, CDR2 SNTAGT. With 5 bases removed from V and 0 bases from J, the gap between germline ends came to 6 bases. The CDR3 is 13 amino acids. The chain has TRBV6-4 and TRBJ2-3, with a possible D match to TRBD2 (6 bases). The sample here was CD8+ T cells sorted from blood (inferred from file names), taken from a patient given nivolumab and ipilimumab in sequence. The sequence was collected from a human donor with melanoma. This CDR3 is CASSSGSTDTQYF. Here the CDR3 DNA reads TGTGCCAGCAGTAGCGGGAGCACAGATACGCAGTATTTT.